This T cell receptor (beta chain) was sequenced for a study of response to subunit inactivated influenza vaccine. Whole-study findings and limits: Authors suggested that a seasonal influenza vaccination recruits few new T cells each time.

Remarks on this clonotype: The antigen remains unidentified.

The CDR3 is made up of 14 amino acids. V lost 7 bases, J lost 6 bases, and 5 bases stayed unmatched. In germline, CDR1 is LNHDA, CDR2 SQIVND (reference sequence). TCRdb used MiXCR to reprocess the RT-PCR reads, holding one entry per CDR3 protein. The data show 290,000 or so distinct CDR3 sequences, around 22% seen once. J is TRBJ1-6 and V is TRBV19; TRBD1 matches at 8 bases. The sample was PBMCs from blood, taken less than 22 months after vaccination. This receptor was taken from a man aged 50 to 75 who received an inactivated influenza vaccine. Here the CDR3 reads CASTGQGGNSPLHF. The CDR3 coding sequence is TGTGCCAGTACAGGACAGGGTGGTAATTCACCCCTCCACTTT.